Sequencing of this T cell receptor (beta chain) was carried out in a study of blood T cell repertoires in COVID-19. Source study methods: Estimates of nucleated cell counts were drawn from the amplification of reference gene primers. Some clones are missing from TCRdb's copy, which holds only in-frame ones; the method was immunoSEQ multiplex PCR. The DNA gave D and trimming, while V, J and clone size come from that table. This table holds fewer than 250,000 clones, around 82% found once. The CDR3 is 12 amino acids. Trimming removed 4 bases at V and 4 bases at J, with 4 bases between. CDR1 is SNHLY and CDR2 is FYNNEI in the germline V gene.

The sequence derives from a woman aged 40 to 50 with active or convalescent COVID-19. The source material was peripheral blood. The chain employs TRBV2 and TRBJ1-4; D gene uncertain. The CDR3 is CASSALNEKLFF. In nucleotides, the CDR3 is TGTGCCAGCAGTGCACTTAATGAAAAACTGTTTTTT.